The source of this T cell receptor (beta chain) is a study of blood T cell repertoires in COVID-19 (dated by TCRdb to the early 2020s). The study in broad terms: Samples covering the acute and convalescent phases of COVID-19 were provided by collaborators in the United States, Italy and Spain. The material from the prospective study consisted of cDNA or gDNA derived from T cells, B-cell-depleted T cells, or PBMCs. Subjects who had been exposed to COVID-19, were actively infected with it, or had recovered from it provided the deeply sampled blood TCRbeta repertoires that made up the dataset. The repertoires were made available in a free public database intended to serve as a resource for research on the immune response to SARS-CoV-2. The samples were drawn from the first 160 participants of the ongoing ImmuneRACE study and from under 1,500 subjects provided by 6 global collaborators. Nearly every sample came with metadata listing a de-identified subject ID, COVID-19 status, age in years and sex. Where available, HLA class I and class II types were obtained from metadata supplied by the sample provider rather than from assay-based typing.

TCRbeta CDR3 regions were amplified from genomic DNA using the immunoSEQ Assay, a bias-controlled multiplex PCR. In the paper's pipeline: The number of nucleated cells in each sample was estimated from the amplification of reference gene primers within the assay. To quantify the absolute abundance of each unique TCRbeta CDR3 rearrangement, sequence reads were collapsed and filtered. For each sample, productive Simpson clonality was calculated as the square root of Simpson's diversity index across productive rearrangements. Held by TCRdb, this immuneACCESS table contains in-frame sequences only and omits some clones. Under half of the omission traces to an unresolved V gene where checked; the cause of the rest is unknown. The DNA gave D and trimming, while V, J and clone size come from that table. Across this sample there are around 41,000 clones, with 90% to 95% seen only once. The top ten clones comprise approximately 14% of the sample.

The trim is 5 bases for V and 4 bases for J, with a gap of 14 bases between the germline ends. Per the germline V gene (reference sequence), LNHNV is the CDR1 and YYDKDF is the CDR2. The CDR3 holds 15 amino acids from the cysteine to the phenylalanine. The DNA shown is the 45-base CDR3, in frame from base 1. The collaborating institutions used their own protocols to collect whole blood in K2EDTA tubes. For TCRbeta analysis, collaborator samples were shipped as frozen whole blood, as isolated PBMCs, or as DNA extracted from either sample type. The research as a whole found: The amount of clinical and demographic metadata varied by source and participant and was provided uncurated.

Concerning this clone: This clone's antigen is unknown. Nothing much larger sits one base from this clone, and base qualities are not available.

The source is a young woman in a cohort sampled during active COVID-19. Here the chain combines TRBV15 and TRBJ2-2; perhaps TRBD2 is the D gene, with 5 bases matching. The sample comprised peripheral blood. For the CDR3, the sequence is CATSSPGLATGELFF. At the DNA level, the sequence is TGTGCCACCAGCTCCCCGGGCCTAGCCACCGGGGAGCTGTTTTTT.